This TCR beta chain emerged from a study of B cell selection in AIRE deficiency. The study, taken as a whole, reports: Shared Treg sequences were biased toward short CDR3s with few non-templated nucleotide insertions. Approximately 31% of healthy-shared Treg sequences were found among patient Tconv cells. Only 9.3% of some 3,300 shared Treg sequences were patient-specific; 31.6% healthy-specific. With only TCRbeta sequenced, less than 45% of shared healthy Treg sequences overlapped Tconv.

Assay: immunoSEQ multiplex PCR; the TCRdb copy retains only in-frame clones and omits some. This table holds some 20,000 clones, 95% to 98% found once. CD4+CD127+ cells were sorted as the conventional CD4 T cells. In regard to this clone: Its specificity is not known.

The CDR3 has 16 residues. Trimming took 7 bases from V and 2 from J; bases not matched to a gene: 9. Germline V gene data show CDR1 as MDHEN and CDR2 as SYDVKM. V is TRBV28 and J is TRBJ2-3, with 10 bases that match TRBD1. What was sequenced was conventional CD4+ T cells sorted from PBMCs. This TCR derives from a human donor with AIRE deficiency. DNA for the CDR3: TGTGCCAGCAAACTTGCCGGGACAGGGGACACAGATACGCAGTATTTT. Translation: CASKLAGTGDTDTQYF.